This section outlines one T cell receptor beta chain sequence together with its context. Its antigen is not identified. CDR3 length: 16 residues. The germline V and J ends were trimmed by 0 bases and 3 bases, with 15 bases remaining between them. CDR1 and CDR2 (germline): MNHEY, SVGEGT. TCRdb reprocessed the reads via MiXCR and lists one record per CDR3 protein. The data show about 110,000 distinct CDR3 sequences, more than 30% seen once. The data stem from a study of T cell repertoires in cytomegalovirus infection. The specimen was CD8+ T cells from cultured PBMCs, collected from culture after CMV antigen stimulation. The sequence was obtained from a human donor in good health (CMV status not recorded). Some clones in this sample may be carry-over from other donors' samples. The V call is TRBV6-2 or TRBV6-3, the J call TRBJ2-7, with D tentatively TRBD1 (5 bases). CDR3 coding DNA: TGTGCCAGCAGTTACTCGATTTATAAAGGGGACTACGAGCAGTACTTC. Translation gives CASSYSIYKGDYEQYF.